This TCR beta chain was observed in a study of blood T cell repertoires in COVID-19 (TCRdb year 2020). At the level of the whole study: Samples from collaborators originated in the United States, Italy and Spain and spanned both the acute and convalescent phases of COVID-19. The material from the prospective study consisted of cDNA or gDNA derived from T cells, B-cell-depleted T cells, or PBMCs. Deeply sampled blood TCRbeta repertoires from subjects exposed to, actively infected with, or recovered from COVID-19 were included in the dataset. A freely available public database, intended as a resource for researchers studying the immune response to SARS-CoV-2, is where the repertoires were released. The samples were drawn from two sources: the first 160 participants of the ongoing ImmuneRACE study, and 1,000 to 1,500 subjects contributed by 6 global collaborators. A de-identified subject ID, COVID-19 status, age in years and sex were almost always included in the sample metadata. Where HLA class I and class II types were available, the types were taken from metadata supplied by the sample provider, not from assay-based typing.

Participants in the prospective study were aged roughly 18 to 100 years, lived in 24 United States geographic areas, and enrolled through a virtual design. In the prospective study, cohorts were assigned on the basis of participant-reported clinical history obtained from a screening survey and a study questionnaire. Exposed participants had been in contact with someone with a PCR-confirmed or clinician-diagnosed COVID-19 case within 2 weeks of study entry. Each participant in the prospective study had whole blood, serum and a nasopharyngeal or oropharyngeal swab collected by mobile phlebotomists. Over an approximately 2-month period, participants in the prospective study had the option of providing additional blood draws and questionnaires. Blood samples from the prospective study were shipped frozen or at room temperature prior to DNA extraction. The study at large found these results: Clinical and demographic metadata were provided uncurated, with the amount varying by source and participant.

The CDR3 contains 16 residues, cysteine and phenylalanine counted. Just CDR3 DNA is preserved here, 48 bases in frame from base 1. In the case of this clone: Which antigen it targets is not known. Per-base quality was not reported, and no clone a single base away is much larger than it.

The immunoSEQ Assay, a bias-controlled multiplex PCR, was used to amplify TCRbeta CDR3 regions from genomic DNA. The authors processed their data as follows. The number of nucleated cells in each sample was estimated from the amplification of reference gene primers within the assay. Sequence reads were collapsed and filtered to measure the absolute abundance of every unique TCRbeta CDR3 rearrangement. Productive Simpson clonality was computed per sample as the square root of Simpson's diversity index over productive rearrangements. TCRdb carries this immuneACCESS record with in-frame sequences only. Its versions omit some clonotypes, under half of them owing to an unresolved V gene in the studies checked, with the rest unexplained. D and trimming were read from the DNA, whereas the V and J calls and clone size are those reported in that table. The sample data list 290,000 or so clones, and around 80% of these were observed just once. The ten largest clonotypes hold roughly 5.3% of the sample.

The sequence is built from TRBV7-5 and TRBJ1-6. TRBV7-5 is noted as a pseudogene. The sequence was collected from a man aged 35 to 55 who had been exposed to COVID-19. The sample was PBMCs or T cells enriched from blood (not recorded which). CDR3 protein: CVRSSGSVPEDSPLHF. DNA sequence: TGTGTCAGAAGCTCGGGGTCCGTTCCGGAAGATTCACCCCTCCACTTT.